The rows below give T cell receptor beta chains drawn from one sample of a study of cytomegalovirus exposure and HLA in healthy donors. Produced via immunoSEQ multiplex PCR; TCRdb's table is partial and in-frame only. The top ten hold 2% to 2.5% of the sample, which has 70,000 to 90,000 clones, more than 70% seen once. Material for sequencing was PBMCs. All receptors derive from a man aged 35-49 years in good health and CMV-seronegative. Both conserved end residues are part of each CDR3. D genes are given only for firm matches. The size of a clone is reported for some rows only, either as once, few or many, or as a class for expanded clones.

NA,TRBJ2-1,TRBD2,TRBV2,CASRRGTSGVNEQFF,TGTGCCAGCAGGCGAGGAACTAGCGGGGTGAATGAGCAGTTCTTC
NA,TRBJ1-1,NA,TRBV25-1,CASSHPGQEAFF,TGTGCCAGCAGTCACCCTGGGCAGGAAGCTTTCTTT
NA,TRBJ1-1,NA,TRBV9,CASSPRVAPDTEAFF,TGTGCCAGCAGCCCTCGGGTCGCTCCCGACACTGAAGCTTTCTTT
NA,TRBJ1-6,NA,TRBV30,CAWKSRGNSPLHF,TGTGCCTGGAAGAGCAGGGGTAATTCACCCCTCCACTTT
NA,TRBJ2-7,TRBD2,TRBV28,CASGLAIGWGSYEQYF,TGTGCCAGCGGACTAGCGATAGGTTGGGGCTCCTACGAGCAGTACTTC
NA,TRBJ2-3,NA,TRBV7-2,CASSYGEADTQYF,TGTGCCAGCAGCTACGGGGAGGCAGATACGCAGTATTTT
NA,TRBJ2-1,NA,TRBV4-1,CASSPLGLQSYNEQFF,TGCGCCAGCAGCCCATTGGGCCTTCAATCCTACAATGAGCAGTTCTTC
NA,TRBJ2-7,NA,TRBV9,CASSVDDGSPYEQYF,TGTGCCAGCAGCGTAGATGACGGGAGCCCCTACGAGCAGTACTTC
NA,TRBJ2-5,NA,TRBV7-9,CASSLGRAETQYF,TGTGCCAGCAGCTTAGGCAGGGCGGAGACCCAGTACTTC
NA,TRBJ2-2,TRBD1,TRBV29-1,CSVVSWTGYQNTGELFF,TGCAGCGTTGTTTCCTGGACAGGGTACCAGAACACCGGGGAGCTGTTTTTT
few,TRBJ2-7,TRBD2,TRBV28,CASSTQRERSHEQYF,TGTGCCAGCAGTACCCAGCGGGAGCGGTCCCACGAGCAGTACTTC
NA,TRBJ1-6,NA,TRBV30,CAWTDSSPLHF,TGTGCCTGGACGGACTCTTCACCCCTCCACTTT
few,TRBJ1-5,TRBD1,TRBV19,CASSGRTGNNQPQHF,TGTGCCAGTAGTGGGCGGACAGGCAACAATCAGCCCCAGCATTTT
NA,TRBJ1-6,TRBD1,TRBV6-4,CASSPTGHNSPLHF,TGTGCCAGCAGCCCGACAGGGCACAATTCACCCCTCCACTTT
few,TRBJ1-2,NA,TRBV19,CASSIGSGSNYGYTF,TGTGCCAGTAGTATTGGCAGTGGCAGTAACTATGGCTACACCTTC
NA,TRBJ2-5,TRBD2,TRBV28,CASSFRLAGAKKETQYF,TGTGCCAGCAGTTTTCGCCTAGCGGGAGCTAAAAAAGAGACCCAGTACTTC
NA,TRBJ2-5,TRBD1,TRBV4-1,CASSQAGTGQETQYF,TGCGCCAGCAGCCAGGCCGGGACAGGCCAAGAGACCCAGTACTTC
NA,TRBJ2-3,NA,TRBV9,CASSVEGLGISSTDTQYF,TGTGCCAGCAGCGTAGAGGGGTTGGGGATTTCTAGCACAGATACGCAGTATTTT
NA,TRBJ2-3,NA,TRBV4-1,CASSQGRSGELSDTQYF,TGCGCCAGCAGCCAAGGGCGGAGCGGAGAATTATCGGATACGCAGTATTTT
NA,TRBJ2-1,TRBD1,TRBV6-1,CASSELWDRGFGNEQFF,TGTGCCAGCAGTGAACTTTGGGACAGGGGGTTCGGCAATGAGCAGTTCTTC
NA,TRBJ2-5,TRBD1,TRBV5-1,CASSSGTGKETQYF,TGCGCCAGCAGCTCAGGGACAGGGAAAGAGACCCAGTACTTC
NA,TRBJ1-6,TRBD1,TRBV6-4,CASSDQTGGRSPLHF,TGTGCCAGCAGTGACCAGACAGGGGGGCGTTCACCCCTCCACTTT
few,TRBJ1-5,NA,TRBV27,CASSLGPNQPQHF,TGTGCCAGCAGTTTGGGGCCGAATCAGCCCCAGCATTTT
NA,TRBJ2-3,NA,TRBV5-4,CASSLGLVAYF,TGTGCCAGCAGCTTGGGACTCGTCGCGTATTTT
NA,TRBJ1-3,NA,TRBV5-8,CASSPWQAGNTIYF,TGTGCCAGCAGCCCCTGGCAGGCCGGAAACACCATATATTTT
few,TRBJ2-6,NA,TRBV5-1,CASSLVGDNSGANVLTF,TGCGCCAGCAGCTTGGTAGGGGACAACTCTGGGGCCAACGTCCTGACTTTC
once,TRBJ2-3,TRBD1,TRBV2,CASLDRGADTQYF,TGTGCCAGCCTGGACAGGGGGGCAGATACGCAGTATTTT
NA,TRBJ2-3,TRBD1,TRBV13,CASSLSGTDTDTQYF,TGTGCCAGCAGCTTAAGTGGGACAGACACAGATACGCAGTATTTT
NA,TRBJ2-1,TRBD1,TRBV5-6,CASSLLWDRAYNEQFF,TGTGCCAGCAGCTTGCTATGGGACAGGGCCTACAATGAGCAGTTCTTC
NA,TRBJ2-1,NA,TRBV6-4,CASSEIGGDPYNEQFF,TGTGCCAGCAGTGAAATAGGCGGAGACCCCTACAATGAGCAGTTCTTC
NA,TRBJ1-1,NA,TRBV5-6,CASSQRGRNTEAFF,TGTGCCAGCAGCCAGAGAGGGCGGAACACTGAAGCTTTCTTT
NA,TRBJ2-2,TRBD2,TRBV5-1,CASSASGGATGELFF,TGCGCCAGCAGCGCAAGCGGGGGGGCCACCGGGGAGCTGTTTTTT
NA,TRBJ1-6,NA,TRBV27,CASRTGLYISPLHF,TGTGCCAGCAGGACAGGCCTATATATCTCACCCCTCCACTTT
NA,TRBJ1-2,NA,TRBV7-9,CASSLAGDYGYTF,TGTGCCAGCAGCTTAGCAGGGGACTATGGCTACACCTTC
NA,TRBJ1-1,TRBD1,TRBV11-3,CASSIGQGNTEAFF,TGTGCCAGCAGCATAGGACAGGGGAACACTGAAGCTTTCTTT
NA,TRBJ2-1,TRBD1,TRBV15,CATSGQGDSYNEQFF,TGTGCCACCAGCGGCCAGGGGGACTCCTACAATGAGCAGTTCTTC
NA,TRBJ1-1,NA,TRBV2,CASRAAGDTEAFF,TGTGCCAGCAGGGCAGCGGGGGACACTGAAGCTTTCTTT
NA,TRBJ1-1,TRBD1,TRBV2,CASSGDSHEAFF,TGTGCCAGCAGTGGGGACAGCCATGAAGCTTTCTTT
NA,TRBJ2-5,NA,TRBV2,CASRRTMFQETQYF,TGTGCCAGCAGGAGAACTATGTTCCAAGAGACCCAGTACTTC
NA,TRBJ2-7,NA,TRBV13,CASSSSGNSYEQYF,TGTGCCAGCAGTTCCTCAGGCAACTCCTACGAGCAGTACTTC
NA,TRBJ2-2,NA,TRBV10-3,CAISESSSPGELFF,TGTGCCATCAGTGAGTCGTCCAGTCCTGGGGAGCTGTTTTTT
NA,TRBJ1-4,NA,TRBV6-5,CASSYGRAGEKLFF,TGTGCCAGCAGTTACGGCAGGGCGGGAGAAAAACTGTTTTTT
few,TRBJ2-1,NA,TRBV7-8,CASSLASGGLSSYNEQFF,TGTGCCAGCAGCTTAGCCTCTGGGGGGTTAAGCTCCTACAATGAGCAGTTCTTC
NA,TRBJ1-3,NA,TRBV19,CASSSSQGSGNTIYF,TGTGCCAGTAGTTCTTCACAGGGTTCGGGAAACACCATATATTTT
few,TRBJ1-1,NA,TRBV6-5,CASSQRTENTEAFF,TGTGCCAGCAGTCAAAGGACAGAGAACACTGAAGCTTTCTTT
NA,TRBJ2-3,NA,TRBV5-4,CASSFADTQYF,TGTGCCAGCAGCTTCGCAGATACGCAGTATTTT
NA,TRBJ1-2,NA,TRBV19,CASSMILGENNYGYTF,TGTGCCAGTAGTATGATTCTGGGAGAGAACAACTATGGCTACACCTTC
NA,TRBJ1-1,NA,TRBV29-1,CSATGVAMNTEAFF,TGCAGCGCGACAGGAGTAGCAATGAACACTGAAGCTTTCTTT
NA,TRBJ1-1,NA,TRBV29-1,CSVEGEVNTEAFF,TGCAGCGTTGAAGGGGAGGTCAACACTGAAGCTTTCTTT
NA,TRBJ2-3,TRBD1,TRBV30,CDWDRGLAWGGTDTQYF,TGTGACTGGGACAGGGGGCTGGCGTGGGGGGGCACAGATACGCAGTATTTT
NA,TRBJ1-2,NA,TRBV28,CASLQGSNYGYTF,TGTGCCAGCCTACAGGGTTCCAACTATGGCTACACCTTC
few,TRBJ1-1,TRBD1,TRBV6-5,CASSQRQGSTEAFF,TGTGCCAGCAGCCAGAGACAGGGTAGCACTGAAGCTTTCTTT
NA,TRBJ1-2,NA,TRBV30,CAWKRTAYGYTF,TGTGCCTGGAAAAGGACAGCCTATGGCTACACCTTC